These 27 T cell receptor beta chains share one sample of origin, sequenced in a study of T cells in Graves' hyperthyroidism and ophthalmopathy. The investigators amplified TCR beta CDR3 regions from RNA transcripts. TCR CDR3 regions were first amplified by RT-PCR with HTBI primers. TCRdb passed the multiplex PCR reads through MiXCR, listing each CDR3 protein once. This sample has 340,000 or so distinct CDR3 sequences, with 15% to 20% found just once. Sequenced input: blood. Source of these receptors: a woman in her forties or fifties with Graves' hyperthyroidism.

V is TRBV12-3 or TRBV12-4 and J is TRBJ1-6, with D perhaps TRBD1 (6 bases). There are 14 residues in the CDR3. V lost 5 bases and J lost 7, with 12 bases in between. As DNA, the CDR3 is TGTGCCAGCAGTCCGGACAGCCAGAATTCACCCCTCCACTTT. Translating it yields CASSPDSQNSPLHF.

In its sample, this clonotype was seen many times. The chain uses TRBV20-1 and TRBJ2-7, with a possible D match to TRBD2 (6 bases). The V end was cut by 2 bases, the J end by 6 bases, with 11 bases between. The CDR3 loop spans 12 amino acids. Germline CDR1 DFQATT, CDR2 SNEGSKA (reference sequence). The CDR3 DNA reads TGCAGTGCTAGACCGGGAGTTAGCGAGCAGTACTTC. It translates to CSARPGVSEQYF.

This clonotype has at least ten counts. The chain has TRBV12-3 or TRBV12-4 and TRBJ1-1, with D unclear. Trimming stripped 6 bases from V and 3 bases from J, with 11 bases between. The CDR3 contains 13 residues. The CDR3 nucleotides read TGTGCCAGCAGAATGACAAGGGACACTGAAGCTTTCTTT. Translated: CASRMTRDTEAFF.

This clonotype was picked up many times. The genes are TRBV28 and TRBJ1-4; no clear D. CDR1 and CDR2 (germline): MDHEN, SYDVKM. V was trimmed by 1 base and J by 2 bases, leaving 11 bases between them. The CDR3 has 16 residues. The CDR3 reads CASSLLGSGTNEKLFF. The CDR3 DNA follows: TGTGCCAGCAGTTTATTAGGGTCCGGCACTAATGAAAAACTGTTTTTT.

This clonotype has at least ten counts. This chain uses TRBV28 with TRBJ2-4; TRBD2 matches at 11 bases. Germline V lookup: CDR1 MDHEN, CDR2 SYDVKM. Trimming at V came to 6 bases and at J to 9 bases, leaving 7 bases not matched to a gene. This CDR3 comprises 14 residues. DNA for the CDR3: TGTGCCAGCAGGCCTCTAGCGGGAGGAGGCATTCAGTACTTC. Protein sequence: CASRPLAGGGIQYF.

This sequence joins TRBV7-3 and TRBJ2-3; D unclear. Trimming pared 6 bases from V and 2 bases from J, leaving 12 bases between. CDR3 size: 14 residues. Germline lookup yields CDR1 SGHTA and CDR2 FQGTGA. The CDR3 loop reads CASSVGAHTDTQYF. The CDR3 coding sequence is TGTGCCAGCAGTGTAGGAGCCCACACAGATACGCAGTATTTT. Full variable domain (rest looked up from reference TRBV7-3 and TRBJ2-3): GAGVSQTPSNKVTEKGKYVELRCDPISGHTALYWYRQSLGQGPEFLIYFQGTGAADDSGLPNDRFFAVRPEGSVSTLKIQRTERGDSAVYLCASSVGAHTDTQYFGPGTRLTVL.

A few counts support this clonotype. The chain carries TRBV28 and TRBJ1-2; maybe TRBD1 (5 bases). This CDR3 spans 16 amino acids. Trimming removed 5 bases at V and 1 base at J, with 17 bases between. Germline CDR1 is MDHEN and CDR2 is SYDVKM. The CDR3 nucleotides are TGTGCCAGCAGTATGCCCCCCGGGGCCATTAACTATGGCTACACCTTC. Encoded protein: CASSMPPGAINYGYTF.

This rearrangement joins TRBV7-6 to TRBJ1-4, with TRBD1 matching 10 bases. Per germline, CDR1 SGHVS and CDR2 FNYEAQ. This CDR3 has 15 amino acids. Losses at the gene ends were 5 bases for V and 6 bases for J; bases not matched to a gene: 6. DNA of the CDR3: TGTGCCAGCAGCGCGACAGGGGGCGATTATGAAAAACTGTTTTTT. It yields the protein CASSATGGDYEKLFF.

The CDR3 here is CASSLEVSRQETQYF. CDR3 sequence (DNA): TGCGCCAGCAGCTTGGAAGTAAGCAGACAAGAGACCCAGTACTTC. This sequence joins TRBV5-1 and TRBJ2-5; D not certain. The CDR3 length is 15 residues. From germline, CDR1 is SGHRS and CDR2 YFSETQ. The V end lost 0 bases, the J end lost 2 bases, and 11 bases lay between the germline ends.

A few counts support this clonotype. This chain joins TRBV6-5 and TRBJ1-3; D gene ambiguous. CDR1 and CDR2 (germline): MNHEY, SVGAGI. This CDR3 has 16 amino acids. The V gene lost 0 bases and the J gene lost 7 bases, with 16 bases spanning the gap. CDR3 protein: CASSYSRLMGANTIYF. The CDR3 region has the DNA TGTGCCAGCAGTTACTCTCGCCTTATGGGAGCGAACACCATATATTTT.

There are a few counts of this clonotype. V usage is TRBV19 and J usage is TRBJ2-5; TRBD2 agrees at 7 bases. CDR1 is LNHDA, CDR2 SQIVND, per germline (reference sequence). This CDR3 comprises 14 residues. V shed 3 bases and J 3 bases; nucleotides not matched to a gene: 4. CDR3 protein: CASSISSGEETQYF. The DNA of the CDR3 is TGTGCCAGTAGTATTTCTAGCGGAGAAGAGACCCAGTACTTC.

The chain is built from TRBV6-2 or TRBV6-3 and TRBJ2-7; 10 bases line up with TRBD1. This CDR3 spans 14 amino acids. Unmatched junction bases numbered 11, after V lost 8 bases and J lost 7 bases. Germline V gives CDR1 MNHEY, CDR2 SVGEGT. DNA of the CDR3: TGTGCCAGCCATGCTCCCGGGACAGGGGAAGAGCAGTACTTC. Translated, it gives CASHAPGTGEEQYF.

This clonotype appeared many times. The chain uses TRBV6-1 and TRBJ1-5, with D perhaps TRBD1 (5 bases). Germline CDR1 reads MNHNS; CDR2 reads SASEGT. The germline V and J ends were trimmed by 6 bases and 2 bases, with 11 bases remaining between them. The CDR3 loop spans 14 amino acids. The CDR3 spells CASSQGKGNQPQHF. The CDR3 DNA reads TGTGCCAGCAGCCAGGGTAAAGGCAATCAGCCCCAGCATTTT.

V gene TRBV7-6 combines with J gene TRBJ2-1, with 9 bases lining up with TRBD2. The CDR3 is 15 residues long. CDR1 is SGHVS, CDR2 FNYEAQ, per germline. The junction had 7 bases not matched to a gene; V was cut back by 1 base and J by 9 bases. For the CDR3, the DNA is TGTGCCAGCAGCTTAGGGGCGGGGGGGCCGGGTGAGCAGTTCTTC. This sequence encodes CASSLGAGGPGEQFF.

This clonotype has a count of ten or more. V is TRBV7-2 and J is TRBJ2-3, with D unresolved. Germline V gives CDR1 SGHTA, CDR2 FQGNSA. This CDR3 spans 16 amino acids. V dropped 0 bases and J dropped 0 bases, with 10 bases sitting between them. The CDR3 coding sequence is TGTGCCAGCAGCTTAGCAGAGACCTCAAGCACAGATACGCAGTATTTT. It specifies CASSLAETSSTDTQYF.

This clonotype was counted a few times. This chain connects TRBV15 to TRBJ1-1; 7 nucleotides agree with TRBD1. V gave up 1 base and J gave up 7 bases; unmatched junction bases: 6. The germline V gene encodes CDR1 LNHNV and CDR2 YYDKDF (reference sequence). The CDR3 covers 14 residues. The CDR3 nucleotides are TGTGCCACCAGCAGAGGCGACAGGGACGTTGAAGCTTTCTTT. As protein: CATSRGDRDVEAFF.

The chain carries TRBV4-1 and TRBJ2-2; D is perhaps TRBD2 (5 bases). Germline assignment: CDR1 MGHRA and CDR2 YSYEKL. Trimming shortened V by 1 base and J by 4 bases, and 10 bases separated the two germline ends. The CDR3 spans 15 residues. The DNA for the CDR3 is TGCGCCAGCAGCCAAGGTCCGGGGAGCACCGGGGAGCTGTTTTTT. It encodes CASSQGPGSTGELFF.

This clonotype has at least ten counts. V and J are TRBV28 and TRBJ2-5; maybe TRBD1 (7 bases). The V gene's germline CDR1 is MDHEN and CDR2 SYDVKM. The CDR3 totals 16 residues. Trimming took off 3 bases at V and 5 bases at J, with 19 bases between the two ends. The CDR3 region is CASSFQGGFVKETQYF. CDR3 sequence (DNA): TGTGCCAGCAGTTTCCAGGGGGGTTTCGTCAAGGAGACCCAGTACTTC.

A few counts support this clonotype. At one boundary the junction diverges from the germline segment, which might be a read error. The V and J genes are TRBV7-3 and TRBJ1-2, with a possible D match to TRBD1 (6 bases). The CDR3 length is 16 residues. CDR1 SGHTA and CDR2 FQGTGA come from the germline V gene. CDR3: CASRLRGGQGDYGYTF. CDR3 DNA sequence: TGTGCCAGCAGATTAAGGGGGGGGCAGGGTGACTATGGCTACACCTTC.

This clonotype was counted between two and nine times. The chain recombines TRBV7-9 with TRBJ2-5, with a weak D call TRBD2 (6 bases). The CDR3 spans 14 residues. Germline-derived CDR1 and CDR2 are SEHNR and FQNEAQ (reference sequence). The germline V and J ends were trimmed by 1 base and 4 bases, with 10 bases remaining between them. CDR3 in amino acids: CASSLVSGAETQYF. DNA for the CDR3: TGTGCCAGCAGCTTAGTCTCGGGAGCAGAGACCCAGTACTTC.

V usage is TRBV7-2 and J usage is TRBJ2-1, with D uncertain. Per germline, CDR1 SGHTA and CDR2 FQGNSA. Trimming cost V 3 bases and J 9 bases, with 12 bases left between them. This CDR3 is built from 13 residues. CDR3 DNA sequence: TGTGCCAGCAGCTTTCATCCCCGAGGTGAGCAGTTCTTC. Amino acid sequence: CASSFHPRGEQFF.

This clonotype was recorded many times. The V and J genes are TRBV2 and TRBJ1-6, with TRBD1 as a possible D gene (6 bases). Trimming cost V 8 bases and J 11 bases, with 25 bases left between them. CDR1 SNHLY and CDR2 FYNNEI come from the germline V gene. The CDR3 has 16 residues. The CDR3 coding sequence is TGTGCCAGCGGCCCTCGAGGGGGTCTATTTAGGGCACCCCTCCACTTT. Encoded protein: CASGPRGGLFRAPLHF.

This clonotype occurred a few times. J is TRBJ1-2 and V is TRBV3-1; TRBD1 matches at 9 bases. CDR1 and CDR2 from the germline V gene are LGHDT and YNNKEL (reference sequence). This CDR3 has 16 amino acids. J gave up 3 bases and V 3 bases, and 8 bases lay outside the gene matches. CDR3 DNA: TGTGCCAGCAGCCAGTCCGACAGGGGGTTTGACTATGGCTACACCTTC. This translates into CASSQSDRGFDYGYTF.

In its sample, this clonotype was seen many times. This chain links TRBV7-9 with TRBJ2-7; D could derive from TRBD1 or TRBD2 (5 bases each). V lost 5 bases and J 2 bases, leaving 13 bases between the germline ends. Germline CDR1 is SEHNR and CDR2 is FQNEAQ (reference sequence). The CDR3 covers 14 residues. CDR3 region: CASSPGNRTYEQYF. In DNA form, the CDR3 reads TGTGCCAGCAGCCCCGGGAACAGGACCTACGAGCAGTACTTC. The complete variable domain, with remaining parts taken from reference TRBV7-9 and TRBJ2-7, reads DTGVSQNPRHKITKRGQNVTFRCDPISEHNRLYWYRQTLGQGPEFLTYFQNEAQLEKSRLLSDRFSAERPKGSFSTLEIQRTEQGDSAMYLCASSPGNRTYEQYFGPGTRLTVT.

V usage is TRBV20-1 and J usage is TRBJ2-1; 9 positions agree with TRBD2. V gave up 5 bases and J gave up 5 bases; unmatched junction bases: 13. The CDR3 covers 16 residues. The germline V gene has CDR1 DFQATT and CDR2 SNEGSKA (reference sequence). The CDR3 nucleotides are TGCAGTGCTCGCTCCGGCGGTAGCGGGGGACACAATGAGCAGTTCTTC. Translating it yields CSARSGGSGGHNEQFF.

This clonotype occurred many times. The chain has TRBV7-2 and TRBJ2-1; D not resolved. The V end lost 2 bases, the J end lost 6 bases, and 14 bases lay between the germline ends. The CDR3 covers 15 residues. The germline V gene encodes CDR1 SGHTA and CDR2 FQGNSA. The CDR3 bases are TGTGCCAGCAGCTTATCTGGCGGCAGACGCAATGAGCAGTTCTTC. Its protein product is CASSLSGGRRNEQFF. The full variable domain, with the rest looked up from reference TRBV7-2 and TRBJ2-1, is GAGVSQSPSNKVTEKGKDVELRCDPISGHTALYWYRQSLGQGLEFLIYFQGNSAPDKSGLPSDRFSAERTGGSVSTLTIQRTQQEDSAVYLCASSLSGGRRNEQFFGPGTRLTVL.

This clonotype was seen more than once but under ten times. The chain carries TRBV19 and TRBJ2-3; TRBD2 matches at 9 bases. With V trimmed by 7 bases and J by 0 bases, 5 bases remained unmatched. The germline gives CDR1 LNHDA, CDR2 SQIVND (reference sequence). The CDR3 consists of 15 residues. This CDR3 reads CASTVAGASTDTQYF. For the CDR3, the DNA is TGTGCCAGTACCGTAGCGGGGGCTAGCACAGATACGCAGTATTTT.